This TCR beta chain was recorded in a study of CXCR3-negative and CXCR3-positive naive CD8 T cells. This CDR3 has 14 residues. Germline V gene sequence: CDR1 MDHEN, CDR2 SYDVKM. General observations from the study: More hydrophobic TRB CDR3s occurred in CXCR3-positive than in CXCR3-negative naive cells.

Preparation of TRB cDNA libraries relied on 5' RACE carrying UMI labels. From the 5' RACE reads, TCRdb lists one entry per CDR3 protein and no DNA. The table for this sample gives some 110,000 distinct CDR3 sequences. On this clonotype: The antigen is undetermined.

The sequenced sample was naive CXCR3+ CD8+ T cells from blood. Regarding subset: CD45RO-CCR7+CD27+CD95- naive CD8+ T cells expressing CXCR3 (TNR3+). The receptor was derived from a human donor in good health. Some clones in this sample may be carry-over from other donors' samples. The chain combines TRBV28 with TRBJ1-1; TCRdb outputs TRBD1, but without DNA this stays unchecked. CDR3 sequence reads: CASSLRRQLTEAFF.